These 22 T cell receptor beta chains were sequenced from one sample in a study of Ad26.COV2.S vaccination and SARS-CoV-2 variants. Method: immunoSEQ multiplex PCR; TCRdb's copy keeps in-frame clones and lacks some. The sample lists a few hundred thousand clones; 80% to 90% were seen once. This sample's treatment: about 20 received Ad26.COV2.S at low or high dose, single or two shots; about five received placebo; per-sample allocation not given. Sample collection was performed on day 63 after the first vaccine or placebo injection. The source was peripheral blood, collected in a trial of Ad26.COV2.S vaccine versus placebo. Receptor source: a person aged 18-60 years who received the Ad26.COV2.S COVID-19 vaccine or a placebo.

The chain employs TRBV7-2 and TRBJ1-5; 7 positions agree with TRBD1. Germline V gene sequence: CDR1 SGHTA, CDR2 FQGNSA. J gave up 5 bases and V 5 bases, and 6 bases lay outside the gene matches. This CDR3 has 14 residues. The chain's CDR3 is CASSVDRAYQPQHF. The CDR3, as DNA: TGTGCCAGCAGCGTCGACAGGGCCTATCAGCCCCAGCATTTT.

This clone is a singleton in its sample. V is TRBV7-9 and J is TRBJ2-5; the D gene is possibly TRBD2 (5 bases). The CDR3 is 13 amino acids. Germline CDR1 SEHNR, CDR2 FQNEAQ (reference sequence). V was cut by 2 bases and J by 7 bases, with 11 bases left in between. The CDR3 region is CASSLPGSGTQYF. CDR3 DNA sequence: TGTGCCAGCAGCTTACCGGGATCGGGGACCCAGTACTTC.

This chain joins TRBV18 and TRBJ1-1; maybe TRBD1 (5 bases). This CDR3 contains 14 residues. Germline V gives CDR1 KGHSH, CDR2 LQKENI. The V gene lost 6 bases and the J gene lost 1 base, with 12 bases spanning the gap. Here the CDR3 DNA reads TGTGCCAGCTCCCTCAACGGGGGGAACACTGAAGCTTTCTTT. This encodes CASSLNGGNTEAFF. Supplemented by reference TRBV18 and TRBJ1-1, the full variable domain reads NAGVMQNPRHLVRRRGQEARLRCSPMKGHSHVYWYRQLPEEGLKFMVYLQKENIIDESGMPKERFSAEFPKEGPSILRIQQVVRGDSAAYFCASSLNGGNTEAFFGQGTRLTVV.

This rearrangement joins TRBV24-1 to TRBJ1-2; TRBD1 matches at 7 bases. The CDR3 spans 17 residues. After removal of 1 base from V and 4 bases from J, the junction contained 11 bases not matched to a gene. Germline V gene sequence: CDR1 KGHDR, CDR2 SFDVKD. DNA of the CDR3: TGTGCCACCAGTGATTTCCAAACAGGGGAAAAAGGCTATGGCTACACCTTC. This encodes CATSDFQTGEKGYGYTF.

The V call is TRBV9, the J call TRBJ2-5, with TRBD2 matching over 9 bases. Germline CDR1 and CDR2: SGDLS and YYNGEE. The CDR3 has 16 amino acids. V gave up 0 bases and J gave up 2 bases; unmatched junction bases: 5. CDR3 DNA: TGTGCCAGCAGCGTAGCTGGGGCGGGGGGGCAAGAGACCCAGTACTTC. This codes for CASSVAGAGGQETQYF.

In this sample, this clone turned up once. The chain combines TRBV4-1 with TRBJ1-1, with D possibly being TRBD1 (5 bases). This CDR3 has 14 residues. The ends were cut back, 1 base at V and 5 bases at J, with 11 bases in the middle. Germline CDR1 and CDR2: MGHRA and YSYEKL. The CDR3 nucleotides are TGCGCCAGCAGCCAAGGCTGGGGCGCTACTGAAGCTTTCTTT. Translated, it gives CASSQGWGATEAFF.

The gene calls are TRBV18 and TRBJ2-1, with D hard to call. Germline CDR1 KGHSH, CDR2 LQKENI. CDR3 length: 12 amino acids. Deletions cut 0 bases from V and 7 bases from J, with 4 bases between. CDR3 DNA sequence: TGTGCCAGCTCACCACCGGGGAATGAGCAGTTCTTC. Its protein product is CASSPPGNEQFF.

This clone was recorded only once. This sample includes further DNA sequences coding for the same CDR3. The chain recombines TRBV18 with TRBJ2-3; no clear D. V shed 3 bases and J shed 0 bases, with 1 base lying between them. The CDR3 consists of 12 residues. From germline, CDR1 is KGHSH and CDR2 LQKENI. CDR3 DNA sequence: TGTGCCAGCTCACCCAGCACAGATACGCAGTATTTT. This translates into CASSPSTDTQYF.

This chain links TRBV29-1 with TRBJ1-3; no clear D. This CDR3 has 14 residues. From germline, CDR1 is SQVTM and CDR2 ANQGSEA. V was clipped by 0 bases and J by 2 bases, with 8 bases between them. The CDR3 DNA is TGCAGCGTTGAAGATTATGCTGCTGGAAACACCATATATTTT. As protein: CSVEDYAAGNTIYF.

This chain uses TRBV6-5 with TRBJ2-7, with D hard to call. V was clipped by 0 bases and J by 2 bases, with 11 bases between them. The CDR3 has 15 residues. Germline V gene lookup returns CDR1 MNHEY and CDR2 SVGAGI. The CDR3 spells CASSYSGRWAYEQYF. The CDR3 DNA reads TGTGCCAGCAGTTACTCGGGCAGGTGGGCCTACGAGCAGTACTTC.

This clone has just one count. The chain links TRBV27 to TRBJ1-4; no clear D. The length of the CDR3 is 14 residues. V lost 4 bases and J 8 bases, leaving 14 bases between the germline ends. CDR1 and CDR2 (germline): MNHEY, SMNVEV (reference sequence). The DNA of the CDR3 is TGTGCCAGCAGTTGGTCCCGTAATGGGGAAAAACTGTTTTTT. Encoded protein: CASSWSRNGEKLFF.

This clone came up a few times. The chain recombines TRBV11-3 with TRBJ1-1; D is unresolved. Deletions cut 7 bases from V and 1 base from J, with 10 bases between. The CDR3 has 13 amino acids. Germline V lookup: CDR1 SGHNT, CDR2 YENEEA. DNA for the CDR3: TGTGCCAGCACACGGACGACGAACACTGAAGCTTTCTTT. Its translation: CASTRTTNTEAFF.

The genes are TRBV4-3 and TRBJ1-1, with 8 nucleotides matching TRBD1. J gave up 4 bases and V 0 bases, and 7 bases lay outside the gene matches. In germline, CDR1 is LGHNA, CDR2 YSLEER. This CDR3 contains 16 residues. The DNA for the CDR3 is TGCGCCAGCAGCCAAGACAGGGGGCTGTTAACCACTGAAGCTTTCTTT. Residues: CASSQDRGLLTTEAFF.

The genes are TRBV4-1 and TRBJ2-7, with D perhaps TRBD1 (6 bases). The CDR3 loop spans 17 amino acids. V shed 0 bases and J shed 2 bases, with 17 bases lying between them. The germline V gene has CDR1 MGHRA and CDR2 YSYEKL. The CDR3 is CASSQDPETGVTYEQYF. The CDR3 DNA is TGCGCCAGCAGCCAAGACCCCGAGACAGGAGTTACCTACGAGCAGTACTTC.

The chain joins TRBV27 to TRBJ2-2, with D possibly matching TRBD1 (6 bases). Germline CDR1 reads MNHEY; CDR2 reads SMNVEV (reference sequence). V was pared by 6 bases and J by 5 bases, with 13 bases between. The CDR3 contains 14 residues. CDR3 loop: CASRTGSGTGELFF. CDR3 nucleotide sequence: TGTGCCAGCAGAACAGGGTCGGGGACCGGGGAGCTGTTTTTT.

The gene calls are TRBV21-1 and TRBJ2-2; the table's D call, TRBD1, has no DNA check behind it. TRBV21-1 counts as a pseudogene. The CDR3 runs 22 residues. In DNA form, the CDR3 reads TGTGCCAGCAGCAAAGGTCTTCAGATAAACTTGGAAAAGGGGAAGAGGACCGGGGAGCTGTTTTTT. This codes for CASSKGLQINLEKGKRTGELFF.

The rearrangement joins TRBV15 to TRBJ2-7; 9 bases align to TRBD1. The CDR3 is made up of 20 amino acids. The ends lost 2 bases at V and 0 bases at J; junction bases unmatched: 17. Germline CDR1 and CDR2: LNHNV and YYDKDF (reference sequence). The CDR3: CATSRFLSAGTGRGSYEQYF. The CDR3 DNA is TGTGCCACCAGCAGATTCCTCTCCGCCGGGACAGGGAGGGGCTCCTACGAGCAGTACTTC. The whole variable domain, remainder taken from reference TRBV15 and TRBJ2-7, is DAMVIQNPRYQVTQFGKPVTLSCSQTLNHNVMYWYQQKSSQAPKLLFHYYDKDFNNEADTPDNFQSRRPNTSFCFLDIRSPGLGDTAMYLCATSRFLSAGTGRGSYEQYFGPGTRLTVT.

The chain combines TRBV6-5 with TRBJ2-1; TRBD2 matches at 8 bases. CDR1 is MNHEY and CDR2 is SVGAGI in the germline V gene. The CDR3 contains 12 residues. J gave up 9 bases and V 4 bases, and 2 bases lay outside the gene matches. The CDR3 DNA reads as TGTGCCAGCAGTTCCCGGGAGGGTGAGCAGTTCTTC. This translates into CASSSREGEQFF.

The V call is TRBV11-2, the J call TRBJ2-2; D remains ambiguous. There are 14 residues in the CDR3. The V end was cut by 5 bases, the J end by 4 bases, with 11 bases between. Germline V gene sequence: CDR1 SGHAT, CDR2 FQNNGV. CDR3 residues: CASSRQASTGELFF. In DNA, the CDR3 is TGTGCCAGCAGCCGGCAGGCTTCCACCGGGGAGCTGTTTTTT.

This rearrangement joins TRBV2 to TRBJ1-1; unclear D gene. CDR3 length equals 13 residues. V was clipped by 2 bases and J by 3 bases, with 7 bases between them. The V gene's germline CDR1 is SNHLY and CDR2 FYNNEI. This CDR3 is CASSEHQDTEAFF. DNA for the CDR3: TGTGCCAGCAGTGAACACCAAGACACTGAAGCTTTCTTT.

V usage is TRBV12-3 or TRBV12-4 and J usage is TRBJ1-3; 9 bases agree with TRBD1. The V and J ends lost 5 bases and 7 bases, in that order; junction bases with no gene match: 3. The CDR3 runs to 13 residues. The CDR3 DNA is TGTGCCAGCAGTCCCGGGACAGGGAACACCATATATTTT. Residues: CASSPGTGNTIYF.

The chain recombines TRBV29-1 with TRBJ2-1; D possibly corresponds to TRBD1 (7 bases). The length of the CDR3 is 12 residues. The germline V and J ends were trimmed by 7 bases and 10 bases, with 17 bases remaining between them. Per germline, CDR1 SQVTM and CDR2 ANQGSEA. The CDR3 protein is CSAYSAGGEQFF. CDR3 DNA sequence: TGCAGCGCCTACTCTGCAGGGGGGGAGCAGTTCTTC.